This entry describes one T cell receptor beta chain. PCR amplification relied on 60 Vbeta primers (plus 13 Jbeta primers). Assay used: immunoSEQ multiplex PCR; TCRdb lists only in-frame clones, some missing. Among 120,000 to 150,000 clones listed, approximately 70% were seen once. These data originate in a study of cytomegalovirus exposure and HLA in healthy donors. The germline V gene has CDR1 MDHEN and CDR2 SYDVKM. The CDR3 has 13 residues. Trimming stripped 10 bases from V and 5 bases from J, with 15 bases between. V gene TRBV28 combines with J gene TRBJ1-3; D is perhaps TRBD1 (5 bases). Material: PBMCs. The sequence was collected from a human donor in good health. As DNA, the CDR3 is TGTGCCACCTCAGAACCGGACAGAAACACCATATATTTT. Protein product: CATSEPDRNTIYF.